These 22 T cell receptor beta chains originate from one sample sequenced in a study of blood T cell repertoires in COVID-19. Profiling relied on immunoSEQ multiplex PCR, and the TCRdb table lists in-frame clones only, not all of them. Here the sample spans over 200,000 clones, 70% to 90% being singletons. The sample consisted of peripheral blood. All receptors derive from a woman aged 18-35 years who had recovered from COVID-19.

The chain employs TRBV5-1 and TRBJ2-1; 9 positions match TRBD2. CDR1 SGHRS and CDR2 YFSETQ come from the germline V gene. V lost 4 bases and J lost 2; bases outside the gene matches: 4. CDR3 length equals 15 residues. The CDR3 sequence: CASSGVAGAYNEQFF. CDR3 in DNA: TGCGCCAGCAGCGGGGTAGCGGGAGCCTACAATGAGCAGTTCTTC.

The J gene is TRBJ2-3, the V gene TRBV11-2; 12 bases line up with TRBD2. The CDR3 loop spans 15 amino acids. The V gene's germline CDR1 is SGHAT and CDR2 FQNNGV. V lost 4 bases and J lost 4; bases outside the gene matches: 3. CDR3 protein: CASSWGLAGSDTQYF. In nucleotides, the CDR3 is TGTGCCAGCAGCTGGGGACTAGCGGGTTCAGATACGCAGTATTTT.

Only a few counts were recorded for this clone. The chain couples TRBV10-1 to TRBJ1-5; D possibly corresponds to TRBD1 (5 bases). CDR1 is WNHNN, CDR2 SYGVQD, per germline (reference sequence). The CDR3 has 16 residues. The V end was cut by 7 bases, the J end by 3 bases, with 19 bases between. This chain's CDR3 is CASTLGLRTNNQPQHF. Written as DNA, the CDR3 is TGCGCCAGCACCCTGGGACTCCGGACAAACAATCAGCCCCAGCATTTT.

V is TRBV2 and J is TRBJ1-2, with no clear D. CDR1 and CDR2 from the germline V gene are SNHLY and FYNNEI. Trimming pared 3 bases from V and 8 bases from J, leaving 13 bases between. This CDR3 region has 13 residues. The CDR3 DNA reads TGTGCCAGCAGTGAGCGGAGGGAAAACGGCTACACCTTC. Protein: CASSERRENGYTF.

The gene calls are TRBV11-3 and TRBJ2-1, with D unresolved. The CDR3 has 12 residues. The germline gives CDR1 SGHNT, CDR2 YENEEA. V was cut by 5 bases and J by 10 bases, with 12 bases left in between. The CDR3 DNA reads as TGTGCCAGCAGCCGCATAGCCTCAGAGCAGTTCTTC. Translated: CASSRIASEQFF.

V is TRBV27 and J is TRBJ2-5; tentative D call: TRBD1 (6 bases). The CDR3 is 13 residues long. V was pared by 5 bases and J by 4 bases, with 11 bases between. Germline CDR1 reads MNHEY; CDR2 reads SMNVEV (reference sequence). The CDR3 DNA reads TGTGCCAGCAGTGGGCAGGGGCCAGAGACCCAGTACTTC. It is translated as CASSGQGPETQYF.

The CDR3 DNA reads as TGTGCCAGCAGCCAAGTCCTCAGGGTCCCCCAAGAGACCCAGTACTTC. It specifies CASSQVLRVPQETQYF. This chain links TRBV3-1 (or the pseudogene TRBV3-2) with TRBJ2-5; possibly TRBD1 for D (5 bases). This CDR3 is built from 16 residues. The germline V and J ends were trimmed by 1 base and 1 base, with 13 bases remaining between them. The germline V gene encodes CDR1 LGHDT and CDR2 YNNKEL (reference sequence).

The chain recombines TRBV7-3 with TRBJ2-1; TRBD2 matches at 9 bases. Per the germline V gene, CDR1 is SGHTA and CDR2 is FQGTGA. The CDR3 loop spans 18 amino acids. With V trimmed by 6 bases and J by 5 bases, 17 bases remained unmatched. CDR3 in amino acids: CASSSYPLAGAGDNEQFF. The CDR3, as DNA: TGTGCCAGCAGTTCATACCCCTTAGCGGGAGCTGGGGACAATGAGCAGTTCTTC.

The chain joins TRBV19 to TRBJ1-1; the D is unclear. Between the trimmed V and J ends, which lost 5 bases and 2 bases, there was a span of 12 bases. CDR3 size: 14 residues. Germline CDR1 reads LNHDA; CDR2 reads SQIVND (reference sequence). CDR3 amino acids: CASSDRHGNTEAFF. The CDR3 DNA reads as TGTGCCAGTAGTGACCGACATGGAAACACTGAAGCTTTCTTT.

This clone has only one observation. The gene calls are TRBV4-3 and TRBJ1-1; perhaps TRBD1 as D (5 bases). Germline-derived CDR1 and CDR2 are LGHNA and YSLEER. The length of the CDR3 is 13 residues. Trimming cost V 0 bases and J 8 bases, with 10 bases left between them. The CDR3 sequence: CASSQDYHREAFF. CDR3 nucleotides: TGCGCCAGCAGCCAAGATTATCACAGGGAAGCTTTCTTT.

This chain links TRBV19 with TRBJ1-2; D is uncertain. Germline V gives CDR1 LNHDA, CDR2 SQIVND (reference sequence). This CDR3 spans 14 amino acids. V was pared by 6 bases and J by 1 base, with 12 bases between. Here the CDR3 reads CASSLTPGNYGYTF. CDR3 in DNA: TGTGCCAGTAGCCTTACGCCGGGTAACTATGGCTACACCTTC.

The chain recombines TRBV5-5 with TRBJ2-3; no clear D gene. V gave up 0 bases and J gave up 0 bases, with 20 bases separating them. Germline CDR1 reads SGHKS; CDR2 reads YYEKEE (reference sequence). CDR3 length equals 19 residues. This CDR3 reads CASSLVLGLGLTSTDTQYF. Here the CDR3 DNA reads TGTGCCAGCAGCTTGGTTTTAGGTTTGGGCCTGACAAGCACAGATACGCAGTATTTT.

The rearrangement uses TRBV29-1 and TRBJ1-1; D perhaps matches TRBD1 (6 bases). Germline CDR1 is SQVTM and CDR2 is ANQGSEA. The CDR3 has 12 residues. Trimming shortened V by 7 bases and J by 0 bases, and 9 bases separated the two germline ends. The CDR3 DNA sequence: TGCAGCGCAGGGGTTATGAACACTGAAGCTTTCTTT. Protein product: CSAGVMNTEAFF.

This clone has a single count. This rearrangement joins TRBV2 to TRBJ1-4, with 7 bases aligning to TRBD1. Germline V gene data show CDR1 as SNHLY and CDR2 as FYNNEI. Trimming cost V 2 bases and J 8 bases; bases outside gene matches: 5. The CDR3 runs to 14 residues. This CDR3 reads CASSESSGGEKLFF. DNA of the CDR3: TGTGCCAGCAGTGAAAGTTCAGGGGGGGAAAAACTGTTTTTT.

The chain couples TRBV28 to TRBJ1-2; D remains unclear. V lost 3 bases and J 4 bases, leaving 6 bases between the germline ends. Germline loops: CDR1 MDHEN, CDR2 SYDVKM. The CDR3 consists of 12 residues. The CDR3 DNA is TGTGCCAGCAGTTTGACGGGCTATGGCTACACCTTC. This encodes CASSLTGYGYTF.

The chain recombines TRBV20-1 with TRBJ1-1; tentative D call: TRBD1 (6 bases). This CDR3 contains 10 residues. V was pared by 6 bases and J by 7 bases, with 9 bases between. The V gene's germline CDR1 is DFQATT and CDR2 SNEGSKA (reference sequence). The CDR3 coding sequence is TGCAGTGCGTCGACAGGTGAAGCTTTCTTT. Its translation: CSASTGEAFF.

This clone occurred once. J is TRBJ2-1 and V is TRBV2; 10 nucleotides match TRBD2. The ends lost 6 bases at V and 3 bases at J; junction bases unmatched: 5. Per the germline V gene, CDR1 is SNHLY and CDR2 is FYNNEI. The length of the CDR3 is 15 residues. In DNA form, the CDR3 reads TGTGCCAGCAGAGCCGGGACTAGCGACTACAATGAGCAGTTCTTC. Translation gives CASRAGTSDYNEQFF.

The chain joins TRBV7-3 to TRBJ2-3, with a tentative D call TRBD2 (6 bases). The CDR3 runs 16 residues. V was trimmed by 5 bases and J by 2 bases, leaving 17 bases between them. CDR1 is SGHTA, CDR2 FQGTGA, per germline. The CDR3 DNA sequence: TGTGCCAGCAGCCTCGCCCAGCGGGTATACACAGATACGCAGTATTTT. This sequence encodes CASSLAQRVYTDTQYF.

The V and J genes are TRBV9 and TRBJ2-1; no firm D call. The V and J ends lost 4 bases and 6 bases respectively, with 14 bases between them. This CDR3 is 14 amino acids long. From germline, CDR1 is SGDLS and CDR2 YYNGEE. The CDR3 reads CASSKSGLLNEQFF. In DNA form, the CDR3 reads TGTGCCAGCAGCAAATCCGGTCTGCTCAATGAGCAGTTCTTC.

V gene TRBV7-2 combines with J gene TRBJ2-1; 9 positions match TRBD2. The CDR3 runs to 16 residues. Unmatched junction bases numbered 7, after V lost 1 base and J lost 6 bases. Germline loops: CDR1 SGHTA, CDR2 FQGNSA. For the CDR3, the DNA is TGTGCCAGCAGCTTAGGGCCAGGCGGGAGGGCCAATGAGCAGTTCTTC. Its protein is CASSLGPGGRANEQFF.

The chain joins TRBV6-1 to TRBJ1-5; TRBD1 might be the D (6 bases). Germline CDR1 and CDR2: MNHNS and SASEGT. The CDR3 contains 14 residues. V was clipped by 6 bases and J by 7 bases, with 16 bases between them. This chain's CDR3 is CASRTGQNTQPQHF. The CDR3 DNA sequence: TGTGCCAGCAGGACCGGACAGAATACACAGCCCCAGCATTTT.

This chain joins TRBV3-1 (or the pseudogene TRBV3-2) and TRBJ1-1; 12 positions agree with TRBD1. This CDR3 region has 17 residues. The germline V gene has CDR1 LGHDT and CDR2 YNNKEL (reference sequence). Unmatched junction bases numbered 6, after V lost 4 bases and J lost 0 bases. CDR3 in amino acids: CASSPLGQGALNTEAFF. CDR3 in DNA: TGTGCCAGCAGCCCCTTGGGACAGGGGGCTTTGAACACTGAAGCTTTCTTT.